The entry that follows covers one T cell receptor beta chain sequence. The CDR3 is made up of 13 amino acids. With 5 bases removed from V and 3 bases from J, the gap between germline ends came to 9 bases. Germline CDR1 reads SEHNR; CDR2 reads FQNEAQ (reference sequence). Residents of around 24 US areas, aged roughly 18 to 89 years, made up the participants. In assigning cohorts, the study relied on participant-reported clinical history. What the recovered Cohort 3 donors had was two negative PCRs, clearance, or symptom resolution. Using immunoSEQ multiplex PCR, the repertoire was profiled, and TCRdb retains in-frame clones only, with some absent. Among about 270,000 clones listed, approximately 90% were seen once. This sample stems from a study of blood T cell repertoires in COVID-19. Across the study: Sources were T cells, B-cell-depleted T cells, or PBMCs; the material itself was cDNA or gDNA.

The sample comprised PBMCs or T cells enriched from blood (not recorded which). The receptor was isolated from a man between 18 and 35 years old who had recovered from COVID-19. J is TRBJ2-3 and V is TRBV7-9; a weak D match, TRBD1 (6 bases). The CDR3 is CASSRTGTDTQYF. In DNA, the CDR3 is TGTGCCAGCAGCCGAACAGGGACAGATACGCAGTATTTT.